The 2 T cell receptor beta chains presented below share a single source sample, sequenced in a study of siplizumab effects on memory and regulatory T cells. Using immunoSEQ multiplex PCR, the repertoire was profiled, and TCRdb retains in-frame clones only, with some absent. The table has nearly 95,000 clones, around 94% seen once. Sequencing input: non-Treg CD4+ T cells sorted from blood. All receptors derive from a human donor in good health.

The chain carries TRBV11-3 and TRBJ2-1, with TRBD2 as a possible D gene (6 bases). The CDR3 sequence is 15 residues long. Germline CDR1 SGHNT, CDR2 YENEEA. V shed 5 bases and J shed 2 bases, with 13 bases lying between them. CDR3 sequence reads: CASSRVGRTYNEQFF. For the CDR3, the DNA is TGTGCCAGCAGCAGGGTGGGGAGGACCTACAATGAGCAGTTCTTC.

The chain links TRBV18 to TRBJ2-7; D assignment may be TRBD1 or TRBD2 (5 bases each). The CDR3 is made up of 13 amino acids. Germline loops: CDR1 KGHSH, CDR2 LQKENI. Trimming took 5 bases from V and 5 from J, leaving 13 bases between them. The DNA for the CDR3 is TGTGCCAGCTCAACCACCGGGGCCCACGAGCAGTACTTC. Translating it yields CASSTTGAHEQYF.